A selection of T cell receptor beta chains follows, all from one sample in a study of pediatric ulcerative colitis. Data came from immunoSEQ multiplex PCR; TCRdb stores just in-frame clones and leaves some out. The sample lists roughly 19,000 clones; around 74% were seen once. The specimen was gut tissue. The receptors stem from a boy younger than 18 with moderate ulcerative colitis. The CDR3 runs from the conserved cysteine through the conserved F or W.

TRBJ2-7,TRBV27,CASGRGRYEQYF
TRBJ1-1,TRBV7-8,CASSEENMNTEAFF
TRBJ1-5,TRBV4-2,CASSQDGTANQPQHF
TRBJ2-2,TRBV5-4,CASSAGQVYTGELFF
TRBJ1-2,TRBV19,CASSGTGGNYGYTF
TRBJ2-5,TRBV27,CASGHGTGETQYF
TRBJ2-3,TRBV5-4,CASRGPGPDTQYF
TRBJ1-5,TRBV5-5,CASSRTGNSNQPQHF
TRBJ2-3,TRBV5-6,CASNGLGDRSTDTQYF
TRBJ1-1,TRBV6-5,CASNSLWGNTEAFF
TRBJ2-1,TRBV7-2,CASSFSGGAIDEQFF
TRBJ1-1,TRBV4-2,CASSLTPGDTEAFF
TRBJ2-5,TRBV4-1,CASSQDRASGGHQETQYF
TRBJ1-1,TRBV4-2,CASSQAGQGNTEAFF
TRBJ1-5,TRBV6-1,CASRLLTGINQPQHF
TRBJ2-7,TRBV19,CASSTWDRFGEQYF
TRBJ1-1,TRBV29-1,CSVGEGGNTEAFF
TRBJ2-7,TRBV6-5,CASSYDWGREQYF
TRBJ1-4,TRBV4-2,CASSQDSLKLFF
TRBJ2-7,TRBV5-4,CASSFPGAGHEQYF
TRBJ1-4,TRBV5-1,CASSLDGRDLVNEKLFF
TRBJ2-3,TRBV11-1,CASSSRVNTDTQYF
TRBJ2-7,TRBV7-2,CASSSNPGPSYEQYF
TRBJ2-7,TRBV4-2,CASSRQTGERNEQYF
TRBJ1-2,TRBV30,CAWSVGSGVLGYGYTF
TRBJ2-3,TRBV5-1,CASSLVGQGVTDTQYF
TRBJ1-3,TRBV9,CASSPERISGNTIYF
TRBJ2-1,TRBV6-1,CASSEAPRQFF
TRBJ2-5,TRBV7-8,CASSFGGNEETQYF
TRBJ2-6,TRBV5-6,CASSLRKSGANVLTF
TRBJ2-6,TRBV7-2,CASSSRRGDSGANVLTF
TRBJ1-5,TRBV2,CASRGDSNQPQHF
TRBJ2-1,TRBV28,CASSPRRVAGIYNEQFF
TRBJ2-3,TRBV7-2,CASSPMTRLSTDTQYF
TRBJ2-5,TRBV19,CASSNTGVETQYF
TRBJ2-7,TRBV12-2,CASRLGDRGHPTYEQYF
TRBJ1-5,TRBV19,CASSTRQGLAYSNQPQHF
TRBJ2-7,TRBV9,CASSPPGGVSSYEQYF
TRBJ2-5,TRBV15,CATSRERRRAQYF
TRBJ2-2,TRBV7-6,CASSLAGGPEELFF
TRBJ2-7,TRBV5-6,CASSLSLQDPTYEQYF
TRBJ2-4,TRBV27,CASRPGHQYF
TRBJ1-1,TRBV30,CAWSGYFQGEAFF
TRBJ1-1,TRBV7-7,CASSLARNTEAFF
TRBJ2-3,TRBV6-5,CASSLLTGADTQYF
TRBJ2-5,TRBV7-8,CASSPTGVDRETQYF
TRBJ1-6,TRBV6-4,CASSDQGGNSPLHF
TRBJ2-2,TRBV4-1,CASSPTGLGELFF
TRBJ1-1,TRBV7-9,CASSSTPGDTEAFF
TRBJ1-3,TRBV4-2,CASSQDRRQGRNTIYF
TRBJ2-3,TRBV19,CASSINVQDTQYF